What follows are 18 T cell receptor beta chains derived from one specimen sequenced in a study of cytomegalovirus exposure and HLA in healthy donors. The PCR ran on 60 Vbeta and 13 Jbeta primers. The assay was immunoSEQ multiplex PCR, and TCRdb's table has in-frame clones only and misses some. The data contain about 160,000 clones, about 80% of them singletons. The sample consisted of PBMCs. The receptor source for this set is a female donor in good health and CMV-seronegative.

The gene calls are TRBV7-2 and TRBJ2-1, with D hard to call. Trimming stripped 0 bases from V and 2 bases from J, with 5 bases between. The CDR3 is 14 amino acids. CDR1 SGHTA and CDR2 FQGNSA come from the germline V gene. The chain's CDR3 is CASSLALAYNEQFF. In DNA form, the CDR3 reads TGTGCCAGCAGCTTAGCGCTAGCCTACAATGAGCAGTTCTTC. Using reference TRBV7-2 and TRBJ2-1 for the parts outside the CDR3, the full variable domain is GAGVSQSPSNKVTEKGKDVELRCDPISGHTALYWYRQSLGQGLEFLIYFQGNSAPDKSGLPSDRFSAERTGGSVSTLTIQRTQQEDSAVYLCASSLALAYNEQFFGPGTRLTVL.

The rearrangement links TRBV7-8 to TRBJ2-3; 8 bases line up with TRBD2. CDR3 size: 14 residues. Germline CDR1 and CDR2: SGHVS and FQNEAQ. The V and J ends lost 4 bases and 5 bases, in that order; junction bases with no gene match: 5. DNA for the CDR3: TGTGCCAGCAGCTGGGCGGGGGGTGGAGATACGCAGTATTTT. This codes for CASSWAGGGDTQYF.

The chain has TRBV9 and TRBJ2-1; 8 bases line up with TRBD2. After removal of 3 bases from V and 8 bases from J, the junction contained 4 bases not matched to a gene. The germline V gene has CDR1 SGDLS and CDR2 YYNGEE. The CDR3 length is 13 residues. CDR3 loop: CASSGQGLDEQFF. The CDR3 DNA reads TGTGCCAGCAGCGGCCAGGGACTAGATGAGCAGTTCTTC.

The gene calls are TRBV30 and TRBJ2-7; 10 bases fit TRBD1. Germline V gene data show CDR1 as GTSNPN and CDR2 as SVGIG (reference sequence). This CDR3 comprises 14 residues. Trimming took 3 bases from V and 2 from J; bases not matched to a gene: 4. The CDR3 loop is CAWSPGTGAYEQYF. CDR3 DNA: TGTGCCTGGAGCCCCGGGACAGGGGCCTACGAGCAGTACTTC.

The J gene is TRBJ2-2, the V gene TRBV2, with 8 bases that match TRBD1. Trimming removed 3 bases from V and 4 bases from J; junction bases left unmatched: 7. The CDR3 is made up of 16 amino acids. Germline assignment: CDR1 SNHLY and CDR2 FYNNEI. In DNA form, the CDR3 reads TGTGCCAGCAGTGATACGTCAGGGGGCATCACCGGGGAGCTGTTTTTT. This translates into CASSDTSGGITGELFF.

This chain links TRBV25-1 with TRBJ1-2, with D maybe TRBD1 (6 bases). The ends were cut back, 2 bases at V and 2 bases at J, with 18 bases in the middle. This CDR3 is built from 17 residues. CDR1 MGHDK and CDR2 SYGVNS come from the germline V gene. Here the CDR3 reads CASSENERAGVNYGYTF. DNA for the CDR3: TGTGCCAGCAGTGAAAATGAGAGGGCAGGGGTCAACTATGGCTACACCTTC.

The rearrangement joins TRBV14 to TRBJ1-1; 8 nucleotides align to TRBD1. With 6 bases clipped from V and 4 bases from J, the junction kept 4 bases outside the gene matches. This CDR3 has 13 amino acids. Looked up from germline, CDR1 is SGHDN and CDR2 is FVKESK. The CDR3 region has the DNA TGTGCCAGCAGTCAGGGGGCGCGCACTGAAGCTTTCTTT. Protein product: CASSQGARTEAFF.

The V gene is TRBV30, the J gene TRBJ2-7; weak D call: TRBD2 (6 bases). Per germline, CDR1 GTSNPN and CDR2 SVGIG (reference sequence). V was shortened by 0 bases and J by 10 bases, with 19 bases between the two germline ends. The CDR3 consists of 14 residues. For the CDR3, the DNA is TGTGCCTGGAGTGTAGACACGGAGGGGCGGATCCAGTACTTC. This translates into CAWSVDTEGRIQYF.

The chain links TRBV5-1 to TRBJ1-2; a weak D match, TRBD1 (5 bases). Germline V gene lookup returns CDR1 SGHRS and CDR2 YFSETQ. V was clipped by 3 bases and J by 4 bases, with 10 bases between them. The CDR3 spans 13 residues. This CDR3 reads CASSSGEGYGYTF. As DNA, the CDR3 is TGCGCCAGCAGCTCGGGGGAGGGCTATGGCTACACCTTC. Full variable domain (rest looked up from reference TRBV5-1 and TRBJ1-2): KAGVTQTPRYLIKTRGQQVTLSCSPISGHRSVSWYQQTPGQGLQFLFEYFSETQRNKGNFPGRFSGRQFSNSRSEMNVSTLELGDSALYLCASSSGEGYGYTFGSGTRLTVV.

The chain combines TRBV5-4 with TRBJ2-7, with a weak D call TRBD1 (5 bases). The CDR3 runs 13 residues. V was pared by 7 bases and J by 3 bases, with 14 bases between. Germline-derived CDR1 and CDR2 are SGHNT and YYREEE (reference sequence). The CDR3 bases are TGTGCCAGCGCCCCCGGGCAGGGCTACGAGCAGTACTTC. Its translation: CASAPGQGYEQYF.

There are a few counts of this clone. The chain recombines TRBV11-2 with TRBJ2-7; tentative D call: TRBD2 (5 bases). This CDR3 is 15 amino acids long. Germline-derived CDR1 and CDR2 are SGHAT and FQNNGV. V gave up 1 base and J gave up 3 bases, with 13 bases separating them. The CDR3: CASSLGLNGGYEQYF. CDR3 bases: TGTGCCAGCAGCTTAGGTCTAAACGGAGGCTACGAGCAGTACTTC.

J is TRBJ2-7 and V is TRBV27; 9 bases are a match to TRBD1. Germline V lookup: CDR1 MNHEY, CDR2 SMNVEV (reference sequence). The CDR3 covers 14 residues. The V segment lost 0 bases and the J segment 5 bases; nucleotides outside the gene matches: 2. CDR3 sequence reads: CASSLSGTGNEQYF. The CDR3 coding sequence is TGTGCCAGCAGTTTATCTGGGACAGGGAACGAGCAGTACTTC.

CDR3 sequence: CASIGRGQGNTEAFF. CDR3 nucleotides: TGTGCCAGTATTGGGAGGGGACAGGGGAATACTGAAGCTTTCTTT. The V and J genes are TRBV19 and TRBJ1-1; 10 bases match TRBD1. There are 15 residues in the CDR3. The germline V gene has CDR1 LNHDA and CDR2 SQIVND (reference sequence). V shed 7 bases, J shed 5 bases, and the junction held 10 bases outside the gene matches.

This sequence joins TRBV9 and TRBJ1-5, with D possibly matching TRBD1 (5 bases). CDR1 and CDR2 (germline): SGDLS, YYNGEE. Trimming removed 0 bases at V and 5 bases at J, with 12 bases between. CDR3 length equals 15 residues. This CDR3 reads CASSVGSGPDQPQHF. Here the CDR3 DNA reads TGTGCCAGCAGCGTAGGGTCAGGGCCCGATCAGCCCCAGCATTTT.

The rearrangement links TRBV6-1 to TRBJ1-2, with D unclear. The CDR3 runs to 10 residues. V was pared by 5 bases and J by 7 bases, with 5 bases between. Germline V gene data show CDR1 as MNHNS and CDR2 as SASEGT. The CDR3 sequence is CASSLGGYTF. The CDR3 DNA is TGTGCCAGCAGTCTCGGTGGCTACACCTTC.

This chain joins TRBV10-3 and TRBJ1-1, with 8 bases fitting TRBD1. Germline values: CDR1 ENHRY, CDR2 SYGVKD. Trimming at V came to 0 bases and at J to 4 bases, leaving 4 bases not matched to a gene. This CDR3 is 15 amino acids long. The CDR3 coding sequence is TGTGCCATCAGTGAGTCCGGACAGGGTATCACTGAAGCTTTCTTT. Protein product: CAISESGQGITEAFF.

V and J are TRBV30 and TRBJ1-1; D not certain. This CDR3 region has 15 residues. Deletions cut 2 bases from V and 6 bases from J, with 19 bases between. Germline lookup yields CDR1 GTSNPN and CDR2 SVGIG (reference sequence). The CDR3 loop reads CAWSPRESSSAEAFF. Written as DNA, the CDR3 is TGTGCCTGGAGTCCCCGGGAGAGCAGTAGCGCTGAAGCTTTCTTT.

The gene calls are TRBV9 and TRBJ1-2, with 9 bases fitting TRBD1. The CDR3 runs 15 residues. Per the germline V gene, CDR1 is SGDLS and CDR2 is YYNGEE. The J segment lost 4 bases and the V segment lost 3 bases, leaving 7 bases of the junction unmatched. The CDR3 loop reads CASSAGQGRSYGYTF. The CDR3 nucleotides are TGTGCCAGCAGCGCCGGACAGGGGAGAAGCTATGGCTACACCTTC.